This T cell receptor beta chain was observed in a study of cytomegalovirus exposure and HLA in healthy donors. Overall study findings and caveats: Testing in vitro showed a few CMV-associated chains specific for CMV antigens. An analysis done earlier found most TCR beta V segments productive about 87% or about 30% of the time. Within a later analysis, the majority of CMV-associated TCR beta chains appeared HLA-restricted.

As regards this clone: Its antigen is as yet unknown.

PCR primers comprised 60 Vbeta and 13 Jbeta primers. Sequencing was performed with immunoSEQ multiplex PCR; in TCRdb, only in-frame clones are kept and a portion is missing. The sample lists 100,000 to 130,000 clones; roughly three quarters were seen once. The CDR3 spans 15 residues. Looked up from germline, CDR1 is MNHEY and CDR2 is SVGAGI. Trimming pared 4 bases from V and 7 bases from J, leaving 14 bases between. The sequencing sample was made of PBMCs. J is TRBJ1-6 and V is TRBV6-5; a weak D match, TRBD1 (6 bases). The clonotype was recovered from a man younger than 30 in good health and CMV-seronegative. CDR3 in amino acids: CASSSTGSLNSPLHF. The CDR3 DNA sequence: TGTGCCAGCAGTTCTACAGGGAGCCTAAATTCACCCCTCCACTTT.